The 28 T cell receptor beta chains presented below share a single source sample, sequenced in a study of blood T cell repertoires in COVID-19. The method was immunoSEQ multiplex PCR; TCRdb's version includes in-frame clones alone and lacks a portion of them. The sample has fewer than 200,000 clones; about 80% are singletons. Source material: peripheral blood. These receptors were collected from a woman aged 70-85 years with acute or convalescent COVID-19.

The genes are TRBV28 and TRBJ2-3; TRBD2 matches at 7 bases. With 5 bases clipped from V and 5 bases from J, the junction kept 10 bases outside the gene matches. The CDR3 has 15 amino acids. Per the germline V gene, CDR1 is MDHEN and CDR2 is SYDVKM. The CDR3 nucleotides read TGTGCCAGCAGTAGCCTGGGGGAGGGCCAAGATACGCAGTATTTT. Its translation: CASSSLGEGQDTQYF.

This chain links TRBV5-1 with TRBJ2-5, with 8 nucleotides matching TRBD1. The CDR3 is 14 amino acids. Germline V lookup: CDR1 SGHRS, CDR2 YFSETQ. The J segment lost 3 bases and the V segment lost 4 bases, leaving 5 bases of the junction unmatched. This chain's CDR3 is CASSLGTGEETQYF. The CDR3, as DNA: TGCGCCAGCAGCCTCGGGACAGGCGAAGAGACCCAGTACTTC.

The rearrangement uses TRBV28 and TRBJ2-7, with D tentatively TRBD2 (5 bases). The CDR3 is made up of 13 amino acids. Trimming took 2 bases from V and 1 from J, leaving 6 bases between them. The germline V gene has CDR1 MDHEN and CDR2 SYDVKM. CDR3 DNA sequence: TGTGCCAGCAGTTTAGGCGGGTCCTACGAGCAGTACTTC. It is translated as CASSLGGSYEQYF.

This rearrangement joins TRBV7-9 to TRBJ2-5; 10 nucleotides align to TRBD2. Trimming took 2 bases from V and 2 from J; bases not matched to a gene: 2. The CDR3 is made up of 15 amino acids. Germline CDR1 and CDR2: SEHNR and FQNEAQ (reference sequence). CDR3 coding DNA: TGTGCCAGCAGCTTACTAGCGGGGGTACAAGAGACCCAGTACTTC. Amino acids: CASSLLAGVQETQYF.

The chain recombines TRBV6-6 with TRBJ1-6; 7 bases align to TRBD1. There are 15 residues in the CDR3. CDR1 and CDR2 (germline): MNHNY, SVGAGI (reference sequence). V lost 2 bases, J lost 7 bases, and 5 bases stayed unmatched. CDR3 nucleotides: TGTGCCAGCAGTTACCGACAGGGTGGGAATTCACCCCTCCACTTT. Translating it yields CASSYRQGGNSPLHF.

CDR3 sequence: CSATTGGNTEAFF. CDR3 sequence (DNA): TGCAGCGCAACGACAGGAGGGAACACTGAAGCTTTCTTT. The chain carries TRBV29-1 and TRBJ1-1, with a weak D call TRBD1 (6 bases). CDR3 length: 13 residues. V lost 7 bases and J 1 base, leaving 13 bases between the germline ends. Germline assignment: CDR1 SQVTM and CDR2 ANQGSEA.

The chain couples TRBV7-6 to TRBJ2-1; weak D call: TRBD1 (5 bases). Germline V gene lookup returns CDR1 SGHVS and CDR2 FNYEAQ. The V end lost 2 bases, the J end lost 3 bases, and 11 bases lay between the germline ends. The CDR3 totals 15 residues. CDR3 in DNA: TGTGCCAGCAGCTTATCTGACAGTATCTACAATGAGCAGTTCTTC. Its protein is CASSLSDSIYNEQFF. The variable domain in full, with the rest retrieved from reference TRBV7-6 and TRBJ2-1, is GAGVSQSPRYKVTKRGQDVALRCDPISGHVSLYWYRQALGQGPEFLTYFNYEAQQDKSGLPNDRFSAERPEGSISTLTIQRTEQRDSAMYRCASSLSDSIYNEQFFGPGTRLTVL.

The chain joins TRBV24-1 to TRBJ1-5; 7 positions agree with TRBD1. Germline V CDR1 and CDR2: KGHDR, SFDVKD. The length of the CDR3 is 17 residues. The V segment lost 4 bases and the J segment 5 bases; nucleotides outside the gene matches: 13. The CDR3 region is CATSDRTGGGMDQPQHF. CDR3 nucleotides: TGTGCCACCAGTGACCGGACAGGTGGGGGTATGGATCAGCCCCAGCATTTT.

This clone occurred once. The DNA of the CDR3 is TGTGCCAGCAGCCCTCGAAGGGGGGGTAGGAACACTGAAGCTTTCTTT. This encodes CASSPRRGGRNTEAFF. This chain joins TRBV2 and TRBJ1-1; tentative D call: TRBD1 (6 bases). Germline assignment: CDR1 SNHLY and CDR2 FYNNEI. The CDR3 has 16 amino acids. Trimming stripped 6 bases from V and 1 base from J, with 18 bases between.

The sample holds a few counts of this clone. V usage is TRBV6-5 and J usage is TRBJ1-1, with 7 bases fitting TRBD1. V shed 3 bases and J 3 bases; nucleotides not matched to a gene: 4. CDR3 length equals 14 residues. Germline CDR1 and CDR2: MNHEY and SVGAGI. The CDR3 here is CASSYSDRDTEAFF. In nucleotides, the CDR3 is TGTGCCAGCAGTTATTCCGACAGGGACACTGAAGCTTTCTTT.

V usage is TRBV5-4 and J usage is TRBJ1-2, with 7 bases aligning to TRBD1. J lost 0 bases, V lost 4 bases, and 6 bases had no gene match. Germline V CDR1 and CDR2: SGHNT, YYREEE (reference sequence). The CDR3 loop spans 15 amino acids. CDR3 protein: CASSLDRWANYGYTF. The CDR3 bases are TGTGCCAGCAGCCTGGACAGGTGGGCTAACTATGGCTACACCTTC.

CDR3 DNA: TGTGCCAGCAGCTTCATTCGGCAAGAGACCCAGTACTTC. It is translated as CASSFIRQETQYF. V gene TRBV11-2 combines with J gene TRBJ2-5; D not certain. Trimming removed 3 bases from V and 2 bases from J, with 7 bases in between. The length of the CDR3 is 13 residues. The V gene's germline CDR1 is SGHAT and CDR2 FQNNGV.

This clone was seen once. The chain is built from TRBV2 and TRBJ1-1; D ambiguous. V lost 3 bases and J lost 11, with 10 bases in between. The CDR3 loop spans 11 amino acids. Germline V gene sequence: CDR1 SNHLY, CDR2 FYNNEI. CDR3 DNA sequence: TGTGCCAGCAGTGAGGCCTGGAGGGCTTTCTTT. Translation gives CASSEAWRAFF.

The chain combines TRBV30 with TRBJ2-2; possibly TRBD1 for D (5 bases). The CDR3 loop spans 14 amino acids. Germline assignment: CDR1 GTSNPN and CDR2 SVGIG (reference sequence). V was shortened by 2 bases and J by 0 bases, with 7 bases between the two germline ends. The CDR3 nucleotides are TGTGCCTGGAGTCAGACAGCGAACACCGGGGAGCTGTTTTTT. Its translation is CAWSQTANTGELFF.

The chain joins TRBV25-1 to TRBJ1-1; 9 bases are shared with TRBD1. CDR3 length equals 13 residues. The V segment lost 6 bases and the J segment 6 bases; nucleotides outside the gene matches: 5. Germline V gene sequence: CDR1 MGHDK, CDR2 SYGVNS. The CDR3 DNA sequence: TGTGCCAGCAGGTACAGGGGGCGATCTGAAGCTTTCTTT. It yields the protein CASRYRGRSEAFF.

The chain carries TRBV5-1 and TRBJ1-1, with D tentatively TRBD1 (6 bases). Looked up from germline, CDR1 is SGHRS and CDR2 is YFSETQ. Between the trimmed V and J ends, which lost 3 bases and 1 base, there was a span of 10 bases. The length of the CDR3 is 14 residues. The CDR3: CASSSKTGNTEAFF. CDR3 bases: TGCGCCAGCAGCTCCAAGACAGGGAACACTGAAGCTTTCTTT. Full variable domain (outside the CDR3, taken from reference TRBV5-1 and TRBJ1-1): KAGVTQTPRYLIKTRGQQVTLSCSPISGHRSVSWYQQTPGQGLQFLFEYFSETQRNKGNFPGRFSGRQFSNSRSEMNVSTLELGDSALYLCASSSKTGNTEAFFGQGTRLTVV.

The chain recombines TRBV11-1 with TRBJ2-1; 10 bases are shared with TRBD2. Germline CDR1 and CDR2: SGHAT and FQDESV (reference sequence). The CDR3 loop spans 15 amino acids. With V trimmed by 1 base and J by 8 bases, 5 bases remained unmatched. The CDR3 nucleotides are TGTGCCAGCAGCTTAGAACTAGCGGGGAACGATGAGCAGTTCTTC. This encodes CASSLELAGNDEQFF. Filled out from reference TRBV11-1 and TRBJ2-1, the complete variable domain reads EAEVAQSPRYKITEKSQAVAFWCDPISGHATLYWYRQILGQGPELLVQFQDESVVDDSQLPKDRFSAERLKGVDSTLKIQPAELGDSAMYLCASSLELAGNDEQFFGPGTRLTVL.

This clone has only one observation. J is TRBJ2-7 and V is TRBV6-5, with D maybe TRBD2 (6 bases). V dropped 5 bases and J dropped 4 bases, with 15 bases sitting between them. Looked up from germline, CDR1 is MNHEY and CDR2 is SVGAGI. The CDR3 covers 14 residues. The chain's CDR3 is CASSPPLAPYEQYF. As DNA, the CDR3 is TGTGCCAGCAGTCCCCCACTAGCCCCTTACGAGCAGTACTTC.

The chain carries TRBV19 and TRBJ1-2; no clear D gene. The CDR3 is made up of 13 amino acids. V lost 5 bases to trimming and J lost 1 base, with 8 bases between them. Germline values: CDR1 LNHDA, CDR2 SQIVND (reference sequence). DNA for the CDR3: TGTGCCAGTAGTTTCAACAGTAACTATGGCTACACCTTC. It encodes CASSFNSNYGYTF.

The rearrangement uses TRBV10-2 and TRBJ2-7; TRBD2 agrees at 8 bases. The ends lost 6 bases at V and 2 bases at J; junction bases unmatched: 9. The CDR3 is 15 amino acids. Per germline, CDR1 WSHSY and CDR2 SAAADI. The CDR3 loop reads CASRESSGATYEQYF. For the CDR3, the DNA is TGCGCCAGCAGAGAGAGTAGCGGGGCCACCTACGAGCAGTACTTC.

The rearrangement joins TRBV27 to TRBJ2-7, with 11 bases aligning to TRBD2. Germline CDR1 and CDR2: MNHEY and SMNVEV (reference sequence). This CDR3 spans 14 amino acids. Trimming took 4 bases from V and 2 from J; bases not matched to a gene: 1. As DNA, the CDR3 is TGTGCCAGCAGTTGGACTAGCGGGCCCTACGAGCAGTACTTC. Protein sequence: CASSWTSGPYEQYF.

This rearrangement joins TRBV5-6 to TRBJ2-5; D is ambiguous. The germline V gene encodes CDR1 SGHDT and CDR2 YYEEEE. This CDR3 comprises 12 residues. Trimming removed 5 bases at V and 3 bases at J, with 8 bases between. CDR3: CASRGHKETQYF. CDR3 coding DNA: TGTGCCAGCAGGGGCCATAAAGAGACCCAGTACTTC.

The CDR3 nucleotides are TGTGCCAGCAGTTATAGTCAGGGGTCGGATTCACCCCTCCACTTT. This gives the protein CASSYSQGSDSPLHF. The chain is built from TRBV6-6 and TRBJ1-6; possible D gene TRBD1, 6 bases. The CDR3 contains 15 residues. In germline, CDR1 is MNHNY, CDR2 SVGAGI (reference sequence). The germline V and J ends were trimmed by 3 bases and 8 bases, with 14 bases remaining between them.

The chain uses TRBV6-5 and TRBJ2-1, with D possibly matching TRBD2 (5 bases). CDR1 and CDR2 (germline): MNHEY, SVGAGI. The CDR3 length is 14 residues. Between the trimmed V and J ends, which lost 0 bases and 3 bases, there was a span of 6 bases. The CDR3 region is CASSYSDYYNEQFF. In nucleotides, the CDR3 is TGTGCCAGCAGTTACTCAGACTACTACAATGAGCAGTTCTTC.

In its sample, this clone was seen a few times. One end of the junction is discordant with germline, which a read error may explain. This chain connects TRBV7-9 to TRBJ2-2, with a tentative D call TRBD2 (6 bases). The CDR3 is made up of 12 amino acids. Germline values: CDR1 SEHNR, CDR2 FQNEAQ (reference sequence). This CDR3 reads CCPRELTGELFF. The CDR3 DNA reads TGCTGTCCTCGGGAGCTCACCGGGGAGCTGTTTTTT.

This chain links TRBV19 with TRBJ2-3, with TRBD1 identical over 11 bases. V lost 7 bases and J lost 5; bases outside the gene matches: 5. This CDR3 is built from 14 residues. The germline V gene encodes CDR1 LNHDA and CDR2 SQIVND (reference sequence). As DNA, the CDR3 is TGTGCCAGTAACCGGGACAGGGGGGGAGATACGCAGTATTTT. This gives the protein CASNRDRGGDTQYF.

This clone has a single count. The CDR3, as DNA: TGTGCCAGCAGTGGGGTACAGGGGGTAACGCAGCCCCAGCATTTT. Protein sequence: CASSGVQGVTQPQHF. The gene calls are TRBV2 and TRBJ1-5, with 8 bases that match TRBD1. V shed 4 bases and J 7 bases; nucleotides not matched to a gene: 9. The length of the CDR3 is 15 residues. Germline loops: CDR1 SNHLY, CDR2 FYNNEI.

The rearrangement links TRBV5-4 to TRBJ2-1; 13 bases line up with TRBD2. V was pared by 4 bases and J by 2 bases, with 3 bases of the junction left unmatched. Germline CDR1 SGHNT, CDR2 YYREEE (reference sequence). The CDR3 length is 16 residues. The CDR3 is CASSQGLAGTYNEQFF. DNA of the CDR3: TGTGCCAGCAGCCAGGGACTAGCGGGGACCTACAATGAGCAGTTCTTC.